The clone carrying this T cell receptor beta chain has only a few counts. Antigen specificity is unknown. The record originates from a study of T-cell reconstitution after alpha-beta-depleted transplantation in children. Study outcomes and limitations: Newly made T cells mostly supplied T-cell counts and diversity one year after transplant. Recipient T cells and thymic progenitors that survived were the source of the high TCRbeta diversity seen at day 60 in some patients. Alpha-beta T cells about two months after transplant reportedly derived from several hundred expanded graft clones.

V shed 4 bases and J shed 7 bases, with 19 bases lying between them. This CDR3 has 15 residues. Unique molecular identifiers were used to barcode this TCRbeta library. MiXCR was run by TCRdb on the PCR reads, yielding one entry per CDR3 protein. The sample includes under 850,000 distinct CDR3 sequences, over 10% of them seen just once. This receptor was obtained from a girl aged 2 to 10 with congenital amegakaryocytic thrombocytopenia, due to receive a stem cell transplant. Sequenced here: PBMCs, sampled before TCRalphabeta/CD19-depleted stem cell transplant. The chain links TRBV12-3 or TRBV12-4 to TRBJ2-5; D is perhaps TRBD2 (6 bases). CDR3 sequence: CASSSTSMGIGTQYF. CDR3 in DNA: TGTGCCAGCAGTTCGACTAGTATGGGGATCGGGACCCAGTACTTC.